Listed below are T cell receptor beta chains from one sample, sequenced in a study of T cells expressing NK-cell markers. From the 5' RACE reads, TCRdb lists one entry per CDR3 protein and no DNA. Here the sample table reports about 460,000 distinct CDR3 sequences. Material for sequencing was blood T cells: a sorted CD56 or NKG2C T cell subset, CD4+ or CD8+ T cells, or bulk PBMC T cells (not recorded which). The receptors were gathered from a woman in her forties or fifties in good health. CDR3s include the opening cysteine and the closing phenylalanine or tryptophan.

j_gene: TRBJ2-2
v_gene: TRBV6-5
CDR3aa: CASSYPRGQGFYTGELFF

j_gene: TRBJ2-2
v_gene: TRBV24-1
CDR3aa: CATSDLSSEGAQYGTGELFF

j_gene: TRBJ1-6
v_gene: TRBV11-3
CDR3aa: CASSFKHGGGSPLHF

j_gene: TRBJ2-1
v_gene: TRBV12-3/TRBV12-4
CDR3aa: CASFGLAGGPNEQFF

j_gene: TRBJ1-2
v_gene: TRBV4-2
CDR3aa: CASSQEVTGLDGYTF

j_gene: TRBJ2-2
v_gene: TRBV28
CDR3aa: CASSPSWGYRENTGELFF

j_gene: TRBJ2-3
v_gene: TRBV7-9
CDR3aa: CASSGPADTQYF

j_gene: TRBJ2-5
v_gene: TRBV3-1
CDR3aa: CASSLWGGTQYF

j_gene: TRBJ1-1
v_gene: TRBV12-3/TRBV12-4
CDR3aa: CASSSGDMNTEAFF

j_gene: TRBJ1-2
v_gene: TRBV7-2
CDR3aa: CASSLDDRGYYGYTF

j_gene: TRBJ1-5
v_gene: TRBV12-3/TRBV12-4
CDR3aa: CASSFGPLGSNQPQHF

j_gene: TRBJ2-2
v_gene: TRBV4-2
CDR3aa: CASSPVGAGELFF

j_gene: TRBJ1-1
v_gene: TRBV5-6
CDR3aa: CASSPQVRMNTEAFF

j_gene: TRBJ2-7
v_gene: TRBV29-1
CDR3aa: CSVVGRGNYEQYF

j_gene: TRBJ2-3
v_gene: TRBV20-1
CDR3aa: CSATTLTSDYGQYF

j_gene: TRBJ2-7
v_gene: TRBV7-9
CDR3aa: CASLGRGVQYF

j_gene: TRBJ1-4
v_gene: TRBV20-1
CDR3aa: CSAGTQGKLFF

j_gene: TRBJ2-4
v_gene: TRBV27
CDR3aa: CASSPQGGIQYF

j_gene: TRBJ1-1
v_gene: TRBV6-2/TRBV6-3
CDR3aa: CASSYSGMNTEAFF

j_gene: TRBJ2-6
v_gene: TRBV9
CDR3aa: CASSVQAISGANVLTF

j_gene: TRBJ1-4
v_gene: TRBV11-2
CDR3aa: CASSFGVLRGEATNEKLFF

j_gene: TRBJ2-3
v_gene: TRBV7-2
CDR3aa: CASSFRLGGRSADTQYF

j_gene: TRBJ2-3
v_gene: TRBV5-1
CDR3aa: CASSLAPRVSDTQYF

j_gene: TRBJ2-3
v_gene: TRBV7-8
CDR3aa: CASSLEAGHSVTDTQYF

j_gene: TRBJ2-7
v_gene: TRBV6-6
CDR3aa: CASSYIAGGPYEQYF

j_gene: TRBJ2-1
v_gene: TRBV11-2
CDR3aa: CASSLVQRGREQFF

j_gene: TRBJ2-5
v_gene: TRBV11-1
CDR3aa: CASSPRDGQETQYF

j_gene: TRBJ1-2
v_gene: TRBV3-1
CDR3aa: CASSQSPSFDGYTF

j_gene: TRBJ1-1
v_gene: TRBV25-1
CDR3aa: CASSDQYTEAFF

j_gene: TRBJ1-1
v_gene: TRBV5-1
CDR3aa: CASSPRQLWGTEAFF

j_gene: TRBJ2-3
v_gene: TRBV12-3/TRBV12-4
CDR3aa: CASSLASGSGADTQYF

j_gene: TRBJ2-3
v_gene: TRBV7-9
CDR3aa: CASSKAGGHTDTQYF

j_gene: TRBJ2-7
v_gene: TRBV12-3/TRBV12-4
CDR3aa: CASSLALIAGEDEQYF

j_gene: TRBJ2-5
v_gene: TRBV9
CDR3aa: CASSVGVAGQETQYF

j_gene: TRBJ1-2
v_gene: TRBV29-1
CDR3aa: CSVERRGTASGYTF

j_gene: TRBJ1-1
v_gene: TRBV12-3/TRBV12-4
CDR3aa: CASTQRGTRTEAFF